This TCR beta chain appears in the sequencing data of a study of blood T cell repertoires in COVID-19. Study at large: Acute and convalescent COVID-19 specimens originated in the United States, Italy and Spain. Sample material is recorded as cDNA or gDNA derived from T cells, B-cell-depleted T cells, or PBMCs.

Authors' data handling: Researchers report that nucleated cell counts were estimated from reference gene primer amplification. The protocol was immunoSEQ multiplex PCR, while the TCRdb copy is restricted to in-frame clones and leaves out a portion. D and trimming come from the DNA, and the V and J calls and clone size come from that table. Here the sample spans hundreds of thousands of clones, 75% to 85% being singletons. Patients of the Seattle cohort, enrolled during active infection, were followed longitudinally. V was shortened by 4 bases and J by 3 bases, with 15 bases between the two germline ends. The CDR3 runs 15 residues. CDR1 is SNHLY and CDR2 is FYNNEI in the germline V gene.

This receptor was taken from a woman in her thirties with COVID-19, enrolled during active disease. The sequencing input was peripheral blood. This chain connects TRBV2 to TRBJ2-5, with a tentative D call TRBD2 (6 bases). The CDR3 protein is CASSAPDGSKETQYF. As DNA, the CDR3 is TGTGCCAGCAGTGCCCCAGACGGGAGCAAAGAGACCCAGTACTTC.